This T cell receptor beta chain was sequenced during a study of T-cell memory formation after mild COVID-19. Overall study context: TCR clusters showed largely donor specificity.

The CDR3 has 14 residues. Germline V gene lookup returns CDR1 LNHNV and CDR2 YYDKDF (reference sequence). V lost 0 bases, J lost 1 base, and 6 bases lay in between. Constant-segment primers and 5'RACE yielded cDNA libraries for TCR alpha and TCR beta, each carrying sample barcodes and UMIs. Via MiXCR, TCRdb re-called the 5' RACE reads, giving one row per CDR3 protein. This sample has around 250,000 distinct CDR3 sequences, with 9.4% found just once. About this clonotype: As yet, its antigen is unknown.

General study points: Proof of SARS-CoV-2 specificity was absent for the second-wave clones that crested on day 37. Several responding clones turned up in pre-infection memory, indicating that cross-reactive memory may have taken part.

The rearrangement joins TRBV15 to TRBJ1-1; D ambiguous. The TCR originated in a man younger than 35 who had mild COVID-19 (a few samples of this study predate the infection). Cell type and time point are not known. The sequencing sample was made of PBMCs or a T cell subset sorted from them (not recorded which). CDR3 bases: TGTGCCACCAGCAGAGACAAGGGGAACACTGAAGCTTTCTTT. Translating gives CATSRDKGNTEAFF.